This is a list of T cell receptor beta chains from one sample in a study of blood T cell repertoires in COVID-19. Profiled with immunoSEQ multiplex PCR; TCRdb holds only in-frame clones, not every one. The sample lists over 200,000 clones, approximately 79% occurring once. The sequenced material came from peripheral blood. Every receptor here comes from a human donor in a cohort sampled during active COVID-19. CDR3s include the opening cysteine and the closing phenylalanine or tryptophan. The D gene is left open where the match is weak.

TGTGCCAGCAGCTTCGGACAGGGGGGGAATCAGCCCCAGCATTTT	CASSFGQGGNQPQHF	TRBV7-2	TRBD1	TRBJ1-5
TGTGCCAGCAGCCCACCGCGGATGAACACTGAAGCTTTCTTT	CASSPPRMNTEAFF	TRBV7-9	.	TRBJ1-1
TGTGCCACCAAAAGGGGGCGGGAGACCCAGTACTTC	CATKRGRETQYF	TRBV2	TRBD1	TRBJ2-5
TGCGCCAGCAGCCAAGATGCGGCGGGAACCTACGAGCAGTACTTC	CASSQDAAGTYEQYF	TRBV4-3	.	TRBJ2-7
TGTGCCAGCACCGATAAGGACAGCTCCTACAATGAGCAGTTCTTC	CASTDKDSSYNEQFF	TRBV27	.	TRBJ2-1
TGTGCCAGCAGCTCCGGACAGGGCGCCCAGTACTTC	CASSSGQGAQYF	TRBV5-4	TRBD1	TRBJ2-5
TGTGCCAGTAATCTACGGCCTCGGGATCAGCCCCAGCATTTT	CASNLRPRDQPQHF	TRBV19	.	TRBJ1-5
TGTGCCAGCAGCCCACAGGGGGTGAACACTGAAGCTTTCTTT	CASSPQGVNTEAFF	TRBV7-9	TRBD1	TRBJ1-1
TGTGCCAGCAGTGAACAGGGGCCGGCCTATGGCTACACCTTC	CASSEQGPAYGYTF	TRBV25-1	.	TRBJ1-2
TGTGCCAGCAGTCAGGACAGGCTAGACACTGAAGCTTTCTTT	CASSQDRLDTEAFF	TRBV11-2	TRBD1	TRBJ1-1
TGTGCCAGCAGCACCGGGACAGGGTCCTACGAGCAGTACTTC	CASSTGTGSYEQYF	TRBV28	TRBD1	TRBJ2-7
TGTGCCAGCGCCGTGACGGACAGGGGGGGTGGCTACACCTTC	CASAVTDRGGGYTF	TRBV4-2	TRBD1	TRBJ1-2